Listed below are T cell receptor beta chains from one sample, sequenced in a study of blood T cell repertoires in COVID-19. Repertoires were generated with immunoSEQ multiplex PCR, while TCRdb's copy carries only in-frame clones and drops some. Here the sample spans a few hundred thousand clones, about 91% being singletons. The sample comprised peripheral blood. These receptors were collected from a woman aged 25 to 39 who had recovered from COVID-19. Each CDR3 is given with its conserved first and last residue. The D gene is left open where the match is weak.

d_call cdr3_length j_call v_call cdr3_nt cdr3_aa
. 15 TRBJ2-1 TRBV4-1 TGCGCCAGCAGCCAAGGGCAGGCCGACTACAATGAGCAGTTCTTC CASSQGQADYNEQFF
TRBD1 19 TRBJ1-2 TRBV28 TGTGCCAGCAGTGGACTACAGGGGACCCCATTGTTAGCTAACTATGGCTACACCTTC CASSGLQGTPLLANYGYTF
. 15 TRBJ2-2 TRBV27 TGTGCCAGCAGTTTGGTTGGACAGAGCACCGGGGAGCTGTTTTTT CASSLVGQSTGELFF
TRBD1 16 TRBJ1-2 TRBV7-8 TGTGCCAGCAGCTTGTTCAGGTCCAGGGGGGACTATGGCTACACCTTC CASSLFRSRGDYGYTF
TRBD1 19 TRBJ2-7 TRBV7-6 TGTGCCAGCAGCTTACTGGACAGGGGGCGAGGGGAGAGCTCCTACGAGCAGTACTTC CASSLLDRGRGESSYEQYF
. 12 TRBJ2-2 TRBV7-9 TGTGCCAGCAGCCCTGTATTAGATTGGCTGTTTTTT CASSPVLDWLFF
TRBD2 16 TRBJ2-5 TRBV6-6 TGTGCCAGCAGTCGGAGGGAAGCGGGGGGGCCGGGGACCCAGTACTTC CASSRREAGGPGTQYF
TRBD1 18 TRBJ1-2 TRBV11-2 TGTGCCAGCAGACGAATAGCCCGCGGGACAGGGCCCAACTATGGCTACACCTTC CASRRIARGTGPNYGYTF
TRBD1 17 TRBJ1-1 TRBV28 TGTGCCAGCAACCATCTTACTATAACAGGGGGGAACACTGAAGCTTTCTTT CASNHLTITGGNTEAFF
. 18 TRBJ1-1 TRBV4-3 TGCGCCAGCAGCCAAGAGGTACCGGGACAAATATTGAACACTGAAGCTTTCTTT CASSQEVPGQILNTEAFF